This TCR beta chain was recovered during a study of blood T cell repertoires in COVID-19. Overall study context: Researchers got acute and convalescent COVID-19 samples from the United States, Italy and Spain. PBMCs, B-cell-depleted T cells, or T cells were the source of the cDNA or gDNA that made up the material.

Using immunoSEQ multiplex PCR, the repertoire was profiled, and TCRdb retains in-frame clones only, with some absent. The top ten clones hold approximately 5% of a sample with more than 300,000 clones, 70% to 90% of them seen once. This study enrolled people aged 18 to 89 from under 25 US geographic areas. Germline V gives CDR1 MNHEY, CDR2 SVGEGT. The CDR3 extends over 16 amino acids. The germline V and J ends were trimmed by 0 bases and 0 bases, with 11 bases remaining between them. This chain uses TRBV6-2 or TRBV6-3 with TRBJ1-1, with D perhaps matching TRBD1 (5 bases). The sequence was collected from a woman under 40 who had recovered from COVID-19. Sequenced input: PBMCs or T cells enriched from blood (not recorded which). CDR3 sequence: CASSYSRQGVNTEAFF. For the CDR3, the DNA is TGTGCCAGCAGTTACTCGAGGCAGGGTGTGAACACTGAAGCTTTCTTT.